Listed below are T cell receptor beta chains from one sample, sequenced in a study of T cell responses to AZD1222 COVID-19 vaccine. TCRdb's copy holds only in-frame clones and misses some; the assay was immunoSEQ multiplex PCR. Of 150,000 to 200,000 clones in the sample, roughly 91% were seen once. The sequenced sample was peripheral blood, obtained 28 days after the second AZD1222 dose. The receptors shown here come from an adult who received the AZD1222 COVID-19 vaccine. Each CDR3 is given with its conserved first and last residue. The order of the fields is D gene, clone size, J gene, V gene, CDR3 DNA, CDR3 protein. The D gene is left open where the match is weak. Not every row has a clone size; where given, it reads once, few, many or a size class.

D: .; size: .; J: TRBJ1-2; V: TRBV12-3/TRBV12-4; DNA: TGTGCCAGCAGTTTATCCAGTTACGGCTACACCTTC; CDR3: CASSLSSYGYTF
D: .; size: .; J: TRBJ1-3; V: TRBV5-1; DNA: TGCGCCAGCAGCTTGGACTCAGCAACCATATATTTT; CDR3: CASSLDSATIYF
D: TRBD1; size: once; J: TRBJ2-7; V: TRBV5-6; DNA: TGTGCCAGCAGCCCGGGACAGGGGGTAACCTACGAGCAGTACTTC; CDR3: CASSPGQGVTYEQYF
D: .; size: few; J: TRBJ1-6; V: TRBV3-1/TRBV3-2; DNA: TGTGCCAGTCGCGGGGGGGGCTCCTATAATTCACCCCTCCACTTT; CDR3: CASRGGGSYNSPLHF
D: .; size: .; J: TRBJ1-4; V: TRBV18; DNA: TGTGCCAGCTCACCCCAGGGACGCGAAAAACTGTTTTTT; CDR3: CASSPQGREKLFF
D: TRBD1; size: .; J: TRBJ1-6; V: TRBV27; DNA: TGTGCCAGCAGCTACGGACAGGGGGCGTCCTATAATTCACCCCTCCACTTT; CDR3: CASSYGQGASYNSPLHF
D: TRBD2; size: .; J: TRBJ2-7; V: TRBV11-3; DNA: TGTGCCAGCAGCGCTAGCGGATCCTACGAGCAGTACTTC; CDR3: CASSASGSYEQYF
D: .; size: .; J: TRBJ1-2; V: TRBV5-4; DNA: TGTGCCAGCAGCTTTATCACCGGGGTTCGTGGCTACACCTTC; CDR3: CASSFITGVRGYTF
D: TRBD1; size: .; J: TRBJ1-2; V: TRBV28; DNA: TGTGCCAGCAGGACACCGGGACAGGGGGCATTTAGCTATGGCTACACCTTC; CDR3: CASRTPGQGAFSYGYTF
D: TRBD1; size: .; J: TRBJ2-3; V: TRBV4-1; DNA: TGCGCCAGCAGCTTGAGTGGGACAGGGTTGACAGATACGCAGTATTTT; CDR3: CASSLSGTGLTDTQYF